This TCR beta chain was observed in a study of T cells in Graves' hyperthyroidism and ophthalmopathy. Overall study results and limits: Most expanded thyroid clonotypes above 0.001 recurred in blood. Stable hyperthyroidism was told apart from ophthalmopathy by a model built on 13 V-J features.

On this clonotype itself: Its antigen remains unidentified.

At least 3 on the Clinical Activity Score was recorded for ophthalmopathy patients, who also had NOSPECS grade at least 4 and duration under 3 months. Patients were excluded because of uncontrolled infection, other autoimmune disease, pregnancy or lactation. Amplification targeted TCR beta CDR3 regions from RNA transcripts. With the HTBI primer set, the TCR CDR3 went through a first round of RT-PCR. TCRdb itself ran the multiplex PCR reads through MiXCR, one entry per CDR3 protein. This table has 600,000 or so distinct CDR3 sequences, 13% to 15% appearing once. The trim removed 6 bases at V and 3 bases at J, leaving 10 bases unmatched. The germline gives CDR1 LNHDA, CDR2 SQIVND (reference sequence). This CDR3 contains 15 residues.

The chain couples TRBV19 to TRBJ1-1; 7 bases map to TRBD1. The clonotype originates from a woman younger than 30 with Graves' ophthalmopathy. What was sequenced was blood. CDR3 loop: CASSDTGAGDTEAFF. The CDR3 DNA reads as TGTGCCAGTAGCGATACAGGGGCGGGGGACACTGAAGCTTTCTTT.